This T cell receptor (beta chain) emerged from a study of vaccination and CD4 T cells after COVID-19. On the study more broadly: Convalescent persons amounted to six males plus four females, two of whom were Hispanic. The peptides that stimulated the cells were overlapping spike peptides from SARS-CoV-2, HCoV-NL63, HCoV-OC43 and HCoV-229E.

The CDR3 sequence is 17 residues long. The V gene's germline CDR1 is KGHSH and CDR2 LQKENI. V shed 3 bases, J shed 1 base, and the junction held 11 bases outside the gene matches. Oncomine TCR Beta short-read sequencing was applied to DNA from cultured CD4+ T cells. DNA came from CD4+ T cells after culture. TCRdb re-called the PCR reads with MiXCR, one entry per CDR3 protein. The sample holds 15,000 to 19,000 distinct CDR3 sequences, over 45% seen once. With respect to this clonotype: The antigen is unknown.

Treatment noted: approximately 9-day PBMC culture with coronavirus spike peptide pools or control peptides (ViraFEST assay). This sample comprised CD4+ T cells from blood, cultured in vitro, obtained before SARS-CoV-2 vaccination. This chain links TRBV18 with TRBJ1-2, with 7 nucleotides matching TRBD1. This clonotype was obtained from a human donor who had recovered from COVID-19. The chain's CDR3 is CASSPPRGQSLNYGYTF. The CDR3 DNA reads TGTGCCAGCTCACCCCCGAGGGGACAGAGTCTTAACTATGGCTACACCTTC.